The present T cell receptor beta chain was sequenced within a study of radiotherapy plus CTLA-4 blockade in lung cancer. Study-level findings and limits: TCR clones from tumors expanded in blood after radiotherapy plus ipilimumab.

This clone occurred once. What it recognizes is unknown. Clones were read by immunoSEQ multiplex PCR, and TCRdb kept only the in-frame ones, dropping some. This table has tens of thousands of clones, more than 75% appearing once. Deletions cut 5 bases from V and 6 bases from J, with 8 bases between. There are 11 residues in the CDR3. Germline V gene data show CDR1 as MNHEY and CDR2 as SVGAGI. The starting material was peripheral blood, obtained from a patient treated with radiotherapy plus ipilimumab. The receptor comes from a human donor with non-small cell lung cancer that progressed on radiotherapy plus ipilimumab. This chain links TRBV6-5 with TRBJ2-7; TRBD2 is a possible D gene (6 bases). The CDR3 loop is CASSLATEQYF. The CDR3 region has the DNA TGTGCCAGCAGTCTAGCGACCGAGCAGTACTTC.